This T cell receptor (beta chain) was sequenced for a study of patients and donors after allogeneic stem cell transplantation. This clonotype was counted only a few times. Trimming left V 7 bases short and J 7 bases short, with 16 bases between. There are 13 residues in the CDR3. TCRdb re-called the RT-PCR reads with MiXCR, one entry per CDR3 protein. The repertoire holds over 150,000 distinct CDR3 sequences, less than 45% seen once, with around 35% in the top ten. The chain couples TRBV12-3 or TRBV12-4 to TRBJ1-1; perhaps TRBD1 as D (6 bases). This TCR derives from a human donor who was either an allogeneic HSCT recipient or a stem cell or donor lymphocyte infusion donor (not recorded which). It is not recorded whose cells these are; they may come from a transplant donor. Sequencing was done on a sample of blood, either unsorted or a sorted T cell fraction (not recorded which). This CDR3 is CASISTGFGEAFF. CDR3 DNA: TGTGCCAGCATCTCGACAGGATTCGGTGAAGCTTTCTTT.